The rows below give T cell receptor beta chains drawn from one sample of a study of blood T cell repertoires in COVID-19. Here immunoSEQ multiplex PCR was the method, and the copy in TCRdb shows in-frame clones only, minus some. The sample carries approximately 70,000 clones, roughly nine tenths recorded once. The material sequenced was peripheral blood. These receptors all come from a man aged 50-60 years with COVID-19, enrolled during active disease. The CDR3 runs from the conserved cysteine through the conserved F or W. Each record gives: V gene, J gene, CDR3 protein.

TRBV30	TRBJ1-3	CAYGDNTIYF
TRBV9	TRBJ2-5	CASSVGHYQETQYF
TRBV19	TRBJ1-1	CASSKRGAGLEAFF
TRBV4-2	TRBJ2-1	CASSQPGQGDTNEQFF
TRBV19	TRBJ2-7	CASRDGSQGTYEQYF
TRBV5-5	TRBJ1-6	CASSLERNSPLHF
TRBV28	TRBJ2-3	CASRGFLAGGSADTQYF
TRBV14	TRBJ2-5	CASSSYHSGIQETQYF
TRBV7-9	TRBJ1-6	CASSLSGRNSPLHF
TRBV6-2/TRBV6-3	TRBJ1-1	CASSYSFRAQGYTEAFF
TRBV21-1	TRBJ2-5	CASSKEGQDQETQYF
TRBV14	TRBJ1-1	CASSQDAGLNGNTEAFF
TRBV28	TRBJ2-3	CASSSAGAGADTQYF
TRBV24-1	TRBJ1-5	CATSDARDPDSQPQHF
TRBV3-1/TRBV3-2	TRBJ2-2	CASRRTTGELFF
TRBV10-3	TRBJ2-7	CAIGLTGKGTYEQYF
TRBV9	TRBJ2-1	CASSVDQGRNEQFF
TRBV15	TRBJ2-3	CATSRDEKNTQYF
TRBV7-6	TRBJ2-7	CASSLNGDSSYEQYF
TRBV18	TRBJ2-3	CASSPPSRGSTDTQYF
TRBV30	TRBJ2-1	CAWSGDFRNEQFF
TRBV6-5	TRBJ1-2	CASSYDFAGYGYTF
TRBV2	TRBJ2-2	CASSDQTSGAGELFF
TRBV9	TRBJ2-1	CASSPTSGLPNNEQFF
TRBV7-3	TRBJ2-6	CASSSVAGGPLSGANVLTF
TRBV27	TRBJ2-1	CASSSPTSGRYRGEQFF
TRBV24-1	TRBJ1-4	CATSDPGAGRNEKLFF
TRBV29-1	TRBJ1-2	CSVRDRGDYGYTF
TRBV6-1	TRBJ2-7	CASSEGSSYEQYF
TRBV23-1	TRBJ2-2	CASSPGQGADGELFF
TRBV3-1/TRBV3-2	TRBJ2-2	CASRLDTISGELFF
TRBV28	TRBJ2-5	CASSPRGTGGEETQYF
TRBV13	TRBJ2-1	CASSSQGSREQFF
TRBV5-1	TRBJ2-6	CASSSGLAGAGANVLTF
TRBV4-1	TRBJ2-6	CASSQRTSGPLSGANVLTF
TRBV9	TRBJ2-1	CASSVEGAGQQFF
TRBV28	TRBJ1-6	CASRTRVSPLHF
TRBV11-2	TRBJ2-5	CASSLDLRVVETQYF
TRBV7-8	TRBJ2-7	CASSRRVGNYEQYF
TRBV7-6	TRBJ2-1	CASSLGTGGSYNEQFF